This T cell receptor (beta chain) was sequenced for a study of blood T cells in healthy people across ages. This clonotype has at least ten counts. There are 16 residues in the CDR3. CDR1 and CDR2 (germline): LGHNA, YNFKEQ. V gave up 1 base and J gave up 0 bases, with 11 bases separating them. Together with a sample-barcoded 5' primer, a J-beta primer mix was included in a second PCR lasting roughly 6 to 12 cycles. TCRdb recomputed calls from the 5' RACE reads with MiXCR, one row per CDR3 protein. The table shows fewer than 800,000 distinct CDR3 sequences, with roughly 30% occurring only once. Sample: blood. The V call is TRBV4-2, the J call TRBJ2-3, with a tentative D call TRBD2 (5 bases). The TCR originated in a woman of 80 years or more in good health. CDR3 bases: TGTGCCAGCAGCCAAGCAGCGAGCGGAAGCACAGATACGCAGTATTTT. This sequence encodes CASSQAASGSTDTQYF.